This T cell receptor beta chain was documented in a study of PD-1 blockade in classical Hodgkin lymphoma. There are 12 residues in the CDR3. CDR1 is SNHLY, CDR2 FYNNEI, per germline. V was cut by 5 bases and J by 1 base, with 5 bases left in between. The method was immunoSEQ multiplex PCR; TCRdb's version includes in-frame clones alone and lacks a portion of them. The table has around 66,000 clones, 71% seen once. Each patient's relapse followed autologous stem cell transplantation, and brentuximab vedotin exposure varied. This clone appeared many times. This chain connects TRBV2 to TRBJ1-1; D unclear. This TCR came from a human donor with classical Hodgkin lymphoma. The starting material was peripheral blood mononuclear cells (PBMCs), obtained before the second cycle of nivolumab. CDR3 DNA: TGTGCCAGCAGTCCAACGAACACTGAAGCTTTCTTT. Translating it yields CASSPTNTEAFF.